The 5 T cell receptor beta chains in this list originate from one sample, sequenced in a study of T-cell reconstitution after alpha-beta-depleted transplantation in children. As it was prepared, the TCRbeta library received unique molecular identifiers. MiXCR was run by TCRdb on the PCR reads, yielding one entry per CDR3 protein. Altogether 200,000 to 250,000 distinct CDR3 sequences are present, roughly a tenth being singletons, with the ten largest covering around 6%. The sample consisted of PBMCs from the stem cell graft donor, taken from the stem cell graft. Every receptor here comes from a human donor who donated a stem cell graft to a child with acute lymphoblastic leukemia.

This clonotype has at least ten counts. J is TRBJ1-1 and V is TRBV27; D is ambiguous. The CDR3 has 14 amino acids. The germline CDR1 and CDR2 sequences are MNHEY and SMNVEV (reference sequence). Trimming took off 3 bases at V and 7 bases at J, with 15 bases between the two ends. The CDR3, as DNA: TGTGCCAGCAGTTTCCCAGGTCAGGTGCATGAAGCTTTCTTT. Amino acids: CASSFPGQVHEAFF.

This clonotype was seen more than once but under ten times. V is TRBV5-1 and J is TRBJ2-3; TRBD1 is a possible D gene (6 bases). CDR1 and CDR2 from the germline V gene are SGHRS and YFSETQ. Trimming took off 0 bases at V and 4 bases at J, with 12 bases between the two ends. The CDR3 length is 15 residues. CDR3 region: CASSLELGAADTQYF. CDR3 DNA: TGCGCCAGCAGCTTGGAGTTGGGGGCCGCAGATACGCAGTATTTT.

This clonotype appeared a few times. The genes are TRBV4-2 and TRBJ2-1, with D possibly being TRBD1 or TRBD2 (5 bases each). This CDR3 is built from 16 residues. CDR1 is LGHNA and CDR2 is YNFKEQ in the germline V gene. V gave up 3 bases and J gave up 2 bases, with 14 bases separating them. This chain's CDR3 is CASSHLGVTAYNEQFF. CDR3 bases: TGTGCCAGCAGCCATTTGGGGGTGACCGCCTACAATGAGCAGTTCTTC.

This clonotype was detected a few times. In DNA form, the CDR3 reads TGTGCCAGCAGCCAACAGGGTAATGAAAAACTGTTTTTT. It encodes CASSQQGNEKLFF. The chain carries TRBV4-2 and TRBJ1-4; a possible D gene is TRBD1 (5 bases). In germline, CDR1 is LGHNA, CDR2 YNFKEQ. The CDR3 loop spans 13 amino acids. The ends were cut back, 2 bases at V and 4 bases at J, with 5 bases in the middle.

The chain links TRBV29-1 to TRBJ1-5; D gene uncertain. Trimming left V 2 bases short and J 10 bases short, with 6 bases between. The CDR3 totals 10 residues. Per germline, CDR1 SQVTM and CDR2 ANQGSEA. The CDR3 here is CSVEIPPQHF. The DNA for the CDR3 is TGCAGCGTTGAAATCCCACCCCAGCATTTT.